This T cell receptor (beta chain) comes out of a study of response to subunit inactivated influenza vaccine. This CDR3 is 13 amino acids long. Germline-derived CDR1 and CDR2 are SGHDT and YYEEEE. V was clipped by 7 bases and J by 7 bases; unmatched bases: 9. Study findings and constraints: After each seasonal influenza vaccination, few new T cells are recruited, the authors suggested.

This clonotype appeared a few times. No antigen is known for it. TCRdb re-analysed the RT-PCR reads in MiXCR, keeping a single row per CDR3 protein. The table records around 600,000 distinct CDR3 sequences, approximately 10% of them present only once. These same data were also listed under a study on T cells expressing NK-cell markers. That study reports: Generation of TCR beta cDNA was performed by 5'RACE template switching incorporating UMIs.

The source was PBMCs from blood, collected on the day of vaccination. The V and J genes are TRBV5-6 and TRBJ1-1, with 8 bases matching TRBD1. The receptor was isolated from a man aged 50-59 years who received an inactivated influenza vaccine. The CDR3 here is CASSRTGRSEAFF. The CDR3 DNA sequence: TGTGCCAGCTCTAGGACAGGGAGGAGTGAAGCTTTCTTT.